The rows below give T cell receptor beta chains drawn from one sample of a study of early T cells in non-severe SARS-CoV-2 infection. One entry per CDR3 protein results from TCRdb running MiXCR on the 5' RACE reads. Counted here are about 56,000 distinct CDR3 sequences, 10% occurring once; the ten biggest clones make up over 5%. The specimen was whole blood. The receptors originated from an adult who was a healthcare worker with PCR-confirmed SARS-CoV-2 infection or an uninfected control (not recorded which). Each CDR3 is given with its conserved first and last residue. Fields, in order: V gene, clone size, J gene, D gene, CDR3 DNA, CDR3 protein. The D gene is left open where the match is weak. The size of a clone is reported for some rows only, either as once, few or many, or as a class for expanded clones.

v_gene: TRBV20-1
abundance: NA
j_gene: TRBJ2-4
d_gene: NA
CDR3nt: TGCAGTGCCACCGACAAAATAGCCAAAAACATTCAGTACTTC
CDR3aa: CSATDKIAKNIQYF

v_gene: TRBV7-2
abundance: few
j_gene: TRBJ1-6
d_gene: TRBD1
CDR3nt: TGTGCCAGCAGCTCAGGGGGGAATTCACCCCTCCACTTT
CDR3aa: CASSSGGNSPLHF

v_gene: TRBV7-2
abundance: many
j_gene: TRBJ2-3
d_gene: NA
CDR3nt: TGTGCCAGCAGCCCCGAGGGCGTTAGCACAGATACGCAGTATTTT
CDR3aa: CASSPEGVSTDTQYF

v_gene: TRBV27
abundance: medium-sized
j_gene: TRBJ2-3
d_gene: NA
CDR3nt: TGTGCCAGCAGTTTAACCCATCCCAGCACAGATACGCAGTATTTT
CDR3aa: CASSLTHPSTDTQYF

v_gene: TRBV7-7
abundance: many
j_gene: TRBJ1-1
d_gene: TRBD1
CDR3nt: TGTGCTAGCAGCGCAGGGGACAGAACTGAAGCTTTCTTT
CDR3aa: CASSAGDRTEAFF

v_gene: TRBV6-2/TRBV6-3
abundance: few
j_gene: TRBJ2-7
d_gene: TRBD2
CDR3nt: TGTGCCAGCAGTTACATTAGCGGGAACTCCTACGAGCAGTACTTC
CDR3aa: CASSYISGNSYEQYF

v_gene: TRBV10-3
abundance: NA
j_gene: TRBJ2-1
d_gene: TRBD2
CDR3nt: TGTGCCACCAGCGGACCGGGACTAGCGCGATCCTACAATGAGCAGTTCTTC
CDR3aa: CATSGPGLARSYNEQFF

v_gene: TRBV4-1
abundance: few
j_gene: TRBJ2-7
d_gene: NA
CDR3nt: TGCGCCAGCAGCCAACCCGGACAGACTACCTACGAGCAGTACTTC
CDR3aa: CASSQPGQTTYEQYF

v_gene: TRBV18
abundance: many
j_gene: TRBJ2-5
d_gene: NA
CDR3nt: TGTGCCAGCTCACCTCCTAGAGGGAAGTCTCGGGTCCAAGAGACCCAGTACTTC
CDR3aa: CASSPPRGKSRVQETQYF

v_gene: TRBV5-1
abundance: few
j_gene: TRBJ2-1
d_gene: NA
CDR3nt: TGCGCCAGCGTCGAGGGTTCTGAGCAGTTCTTC
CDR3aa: CASVEGSEQFF

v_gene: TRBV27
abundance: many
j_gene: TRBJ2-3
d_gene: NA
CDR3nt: TGTGCCAGCAGTCTCCAACTAGCAGATACGCAGTATTTT
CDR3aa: CASSLQLADTQYF

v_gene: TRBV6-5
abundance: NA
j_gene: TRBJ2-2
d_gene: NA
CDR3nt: TGTGCCAGCAGCTCCCGGCAGTCCGGGGAGCTGTTTTTT
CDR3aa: CASSSRQSGELFF

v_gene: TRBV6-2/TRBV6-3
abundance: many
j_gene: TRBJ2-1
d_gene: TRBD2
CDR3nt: TGTGCCAGCAGTCTCCTGGGACTAGCGGGAGGCAATGAGCAGTTCTTC
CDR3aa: CASSLLGLAGGNEQFF

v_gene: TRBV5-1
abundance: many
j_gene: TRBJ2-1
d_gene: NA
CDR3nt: TGCGCCAGCAGCTTGGACGGATTCGACTACAATGAGCAGTTCTTC
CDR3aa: CASSLDGFDYNEQFF

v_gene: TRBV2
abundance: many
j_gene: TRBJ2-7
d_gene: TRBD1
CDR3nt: TGTGCCAGCAACGACGGGACAGGGGACTACGAGCAGTACTTC
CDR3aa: CASNDGTGDYEQYF

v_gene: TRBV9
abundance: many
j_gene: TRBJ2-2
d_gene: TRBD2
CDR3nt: TGTGCCAGCAGCGTCCTAGCGGGAGTTTCGTGGCGAAGCGCCGGGGAGCTGTTTTTT
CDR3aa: CASSVLAGVSWRSAGELFF

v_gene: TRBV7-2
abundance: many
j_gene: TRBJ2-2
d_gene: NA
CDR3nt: TGTGCCAGCAGCCCCCACCGGGGGTCCGGGGAGCTGTTTTTT
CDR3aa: CASSPHRGSGELFF

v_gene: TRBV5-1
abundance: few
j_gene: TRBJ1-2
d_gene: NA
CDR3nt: TGCGCCAGCAGCGTGACAGCTAACTATGGCTACACCTTC
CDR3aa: CASSVTANYGYTF

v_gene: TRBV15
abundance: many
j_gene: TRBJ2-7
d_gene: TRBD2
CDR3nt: TGTGCCACCAGCAGAGATCGGCTAGCGGGAAAATATGGGCAGTACTTC
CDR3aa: CATSRDRLAGKYGQYF

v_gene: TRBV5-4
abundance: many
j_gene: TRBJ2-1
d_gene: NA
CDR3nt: TGTGCCAGCAGCACGACTAGTTCGTCCTACAATGAGCAGTTCTTC
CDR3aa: CASSTTSSSYNEQFF

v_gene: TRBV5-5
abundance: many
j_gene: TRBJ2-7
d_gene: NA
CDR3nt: TGTGCCAGCAGCTTAAGAAGCTCCTACGAGCAGTACTTC
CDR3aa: CASSLRSSYEQYF

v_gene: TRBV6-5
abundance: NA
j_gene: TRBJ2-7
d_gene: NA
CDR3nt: TGTGCCAGCAGCTCACCCTTCACCTACGAGCAGTACTTC
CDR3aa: CASSSPFTYEQYF

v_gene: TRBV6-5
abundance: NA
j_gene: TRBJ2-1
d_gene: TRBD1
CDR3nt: TGTGCCAGCAGTTCTGGGGACAGCGACAATGAGCAGTTCTTC
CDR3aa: CASSSGDSDNEQFF

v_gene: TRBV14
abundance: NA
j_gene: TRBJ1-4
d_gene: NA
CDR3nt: TGTGCCAGCAGCCAAGCGAGTACAGCAGCTGAAAAACTGTTTTTT
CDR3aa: CASSQASTAAEKLFF

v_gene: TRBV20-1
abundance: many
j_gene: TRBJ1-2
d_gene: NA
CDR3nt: TGCAGTGCTAGAAACAGGGACTATGGCTACACCTTC
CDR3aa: CSARNRDYGYTF

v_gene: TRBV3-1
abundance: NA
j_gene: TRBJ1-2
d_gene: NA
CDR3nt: TGTGCCAGCAGCCAAGGTAACGTGGGCACCGCCTATGGCTACACCTTC
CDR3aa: CASSQGNVGTAYGYTF

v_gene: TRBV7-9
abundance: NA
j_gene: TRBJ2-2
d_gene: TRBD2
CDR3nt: TGTGCCAGCAGCTTAGGAACTAGCGGGAGGCAAAACACCGGGGAGCTGTTTTTT
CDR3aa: CASSLGTSGRQNTGELFF

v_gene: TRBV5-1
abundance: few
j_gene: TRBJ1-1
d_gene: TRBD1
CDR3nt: TGCGCCAGCAGCTCGGCGACAGGGGGAAACACTGAAGTTTTCTTT
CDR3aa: CASSSATGGNTEVFF